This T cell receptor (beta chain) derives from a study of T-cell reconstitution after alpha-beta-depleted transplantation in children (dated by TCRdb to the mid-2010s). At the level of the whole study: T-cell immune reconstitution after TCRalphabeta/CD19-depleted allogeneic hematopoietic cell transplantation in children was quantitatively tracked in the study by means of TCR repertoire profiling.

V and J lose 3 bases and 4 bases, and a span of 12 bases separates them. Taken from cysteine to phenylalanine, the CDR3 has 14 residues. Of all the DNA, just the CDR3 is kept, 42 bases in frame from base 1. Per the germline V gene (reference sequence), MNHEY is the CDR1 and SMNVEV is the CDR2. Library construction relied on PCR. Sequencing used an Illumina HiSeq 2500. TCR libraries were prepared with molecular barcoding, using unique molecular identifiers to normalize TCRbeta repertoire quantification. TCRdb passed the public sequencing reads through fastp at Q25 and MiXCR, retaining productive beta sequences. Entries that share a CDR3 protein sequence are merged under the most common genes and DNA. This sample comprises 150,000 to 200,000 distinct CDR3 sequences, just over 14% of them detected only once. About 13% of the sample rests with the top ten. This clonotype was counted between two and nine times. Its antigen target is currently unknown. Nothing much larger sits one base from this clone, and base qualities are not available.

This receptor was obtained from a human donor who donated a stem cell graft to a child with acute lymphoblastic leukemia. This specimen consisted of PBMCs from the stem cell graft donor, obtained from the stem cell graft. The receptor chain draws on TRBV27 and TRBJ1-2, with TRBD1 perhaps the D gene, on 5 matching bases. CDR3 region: CASSFLTGGYGYTF. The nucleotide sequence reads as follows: TGTGCCAGCAGTTTCCTAACAGGAGGCTATGGCTACACCTTC.